Listed below are T cell receptor beta chains from one sample, sequenced in a study of siplizumab effects on memory and regulatory T cells. Measured with immunoSEQ multiplex PCR; TCRdb has only the in-frame clones, and not every one. The sample has roughly 82,000 clones, approximately 86% seen once. The sequencing input was Tregs sorted from blood. Receptors were obtained from a human donor in good health. Each CDR3 is given with its conserved first and last residue. Fields, in order: J gene, clone size, D gene, V gene, CDR3 protein, CDR3 DNA. D genes are given only for firm matches. Clone size is not always given. Where it is, it says once, few, many or a class for expanded clones.

TRBJ2-2,-,TRBD2,TRBV9,CASSSGGGTGELFF,TGTGCCAGCAGCTCCGGGGGGGGCACCGGGGAGCTGTTTTTT
TRBJ2-1,once,TRBD2,TRBV7-2,CASSALAGSHNEQFF,TGTGCCAGCAGCGCACTAGCGGGGTCCCACAATGAGCAGTTCTTC
TRBJ1-1,-,-,TRBV10-2,CASRSTDYTEAFF,TGCGCCAGCAGGTCGACAGATTACACTGAAGCTTTCTTT
TRBJ2-1,-,-,TRBV27,CASSPSRGPYNEQFF,TGTGCCAGCAGCCCCTCGCGGGGCCCCTACAATGAGCAGTTCTTC
TRBJ2-2,-,-,TRBV27,CASSIGTGTGELFF,TGTGCCAGCAGTATAGGGACGGGGACCGGGGAGCTGTTTTTT
TRBJ1-5,few,-,TRBV4-2,CASSQEILGGGSSSNQPQHF,TGTGCCAGCAGCCAAGAGATCTTGGGAGGGGGAAGTTCCAGCAATCAGCCCCAGCATTTT
TRBJ1-2,-,-,TRBV29-1,CSVERDLRIGYTF,TGCAGCGTTGAACGGGACTTAAGAATCGGCTACACCTTC
TRBJ2-5,once,-,TRBV7-9,CASSLGPTRRQETQYF,TGTGCCAGCAGCTTAGGGCCCACCCGGCGCCAAGAGACCCAGTACTTC
TRBJ2-3,-,-,TRBV11-3,CASSLGMNEVTDTQYF,TGTGCCAGCAGCTTAGGTATGAACGAGGTCACAGATACGCAGTATTTT
TRBJ1-1,once,-,TRBV6-5,CASRQITGFNTEAFF,TGTGCCAGCAGACAGATCACAGGGTTTAACACTGAAGCTTTCTTT
TRBJ2-5,once,-,TRBV7-9,CASSLDETQYF,TGTGCCAGCAGCTTAGATGAGACCCAGTACTTC
TRBJ1-2,-,TRBD1,TRBV30,CAWSEEQGNGYTF,TGTGCCTGGAGTGAGGAACAGGGGAATGGCTACACCTTC
TRBJ2-1,-,-,TRBV2,CASRGWVGAYNEQFF,TGTGCCAGCAGGGGGTGGGTTGGAGCCTACAATGAGCAGTTCTTC
TRBJ1-5,few,-,TRBV27,CASRTGNQPQHF,TGTGCCAGTCGGACTGGGAATCAGCCCCAGCATTTT
TRBJ1-3,-,-,TRBV7-9,CASSLVPGVGNTIYF,TGTGCCAGCAGCTTAGTACCAGGGGTTGGAAACACCATATATTTT
TRBJ2-1,few,-,TRBV23-1,CASRTGGKAGGSSYNEQFF,TGCGCCAGCAGGACAGGGGGGAAGGCGGGGGGTTCCTCCTACAATGAGCAGTTCTTC
TRBJ1-4,-,-,TRBV12-1,CASSFAPRREVEKLFF,TGTGCCAGCAGCTTTGCGCCCCGACGGGAGGTTGAAAAACTGTTTTTT